This T cell receptor beta chain came from a study of T cells in Graves' hyperthyroidism and ophthalmopathy. The germline V gene encodes CDR1 SGHTA and CDR2 FQGNSA. This CDR3 spans 16 amino acids. V was cut by 1 base and J by 5 bases, with 14 bases left in between. Study-level findings and limits: Ophthalmopathy was separated from stable hyperthyroidism by a 13 V-J model. Before onset, by a median of approximately 6.2 months, the model predicted ophthalmopathy.

This clonotype turned up a few times. Its cognate antigen is unknown. Those with hyperthyroidism were 18 to 65 years old, newly diagnosed, and ill for under 2 months. Thyroid ultrasound, orbital computed tomography, clinical symptoms, and serum thyroxine and TRAb underpinned diagnoses. RNA transcripts gave rise to amplified TCR beta CDR3 regions. RT-PCR in the first round (using the HTBI primer set) targeted the TCR CDR3. TCRdb used MiXCR to reprocess the multiplex PCR reads, holding one entry per CDR3 protein. The sample yields hundreds of thousands of distinct CDR3 sequences, 38% seen once. The V call is TRBV7-2, the J call TRBJ1-4, with D maybe TRBD1 (5 bases). Source material: blood. This receptor was obtained from a man younger than 35 with Graves' hyperthyroidism. CDR3 in DNA: TGTGCCAGCAGCTTAGTGGGGGGGACTGGGAATGAAAAACTGTTTTTT. Residues: CASSLVGGTGNEKLFF.